The subject of this entry is one T cell receptor (beta chain). The CDR3 totals 13 residues. Germline-derived CDR1 and CDR2 are LNHNV and YYDKDF (reference sequence). The data were obtained in a study of CXCR3-negative and CXCR3-positive naive CD8 T cells. Libraries were UMI-labeled 5' RACE TRB cDNA. One entry per CDR3 protein, without DNA, is what TCRdb gives after re-calling the 5' RACE reads. The table lists about 43,000 distinct CDR3 sequences, with around 11% in the top ten. The chain couples TRBV15 to TRBJ2-7; TCRdb lists TRBD1, though no DNA is available to test this call. Material for sequencing was memory CD8+ T cells from blood. This sequence originates from a human donor in good health. Some clones in this sample may be carry-over from other donors' samples. CDR3 in amino acids: CATLGTPGAEQCF. Looking up the rest from reference TRBV15 and TRBJ2-7 gives the full variable domain: DAMVIQNPRYQVTQFGKPVTLSCSQTLNHNVMYWYQQKSSQAPKLLFHYYDKDFNNEADTPDNFQSRRPNTSFCFLDIRSPGLGDTAMYLCATLGTPGAEQCFGPGTRLTVT.